This TCR beta chain was captured by sequencing in a study of blood T cell repertoires in COVID-19. Turning to the study itself: The study drew acute and convalescent COVID-19 samples from the United States, Italy and Spain. Sources were T cells, B-cell-depleted T cells, or PBMCs; the material itself was cDNA or gDNA.

The authors' processing: Amplification of reference gene primers provided the estimated nucleated cell counts. The table came from immunoSEQ multiplex PCR; TCRdb's copy has only in-frame clones and leaves some out. That table supplies the V and J calls and clone size; D and trimming were determined from the DNA. Of roughly 130,000 clones listed, about four fifths are singletons. The CDR3 has 14 residues. Trimming cost V 5 bases and J 2 bases, with 12 bases left between them. The germline V gene has CDR1 SGHVS and CDR2 FQNEAQ. The sequence derives from a woman between 50 and 59 years old with acute or convalescent COVID-19. The chain couples TRBV7-8 to TRBJ1-1; maybe TRBD1 (6 bases). The sequencing sample was made of peripheral blood. The CDR3 DNA reads as TGTGCCAGCAGCATATTGACAGGAAACACTGAAGCTTTCTTT. It specifies CASSILTGNTEAFF. Full variable domain (outside the CDR3, taken from reference TRBV7-8 and TRBJ1-1): GAGVSQSPRYKVAKRGQDVALRCDPISGHVSLFWYQQALGQGPEFLTYFQNEAQLDKSGLPSDRFFAERPEGSVSTLKIQRTQQEDSAVYLCASSILTGNTEAFFGQGTRLTVV.